This paragraph covers one T cell receptor beta chain sequence. This clonotype appeared many times. Its recognized antigen is unknown. Base qualities are missing; no much larger clone stands one base away. The treatment or condition label, as the study defines it: in vitro stimulation with specific CMV peptide epitopes to enrich CMV-specific T cells. Sequenced using an Illumina HiSeq 1500. TCRdb reprocessing: public reads trimmed at Q25 with fastp, clones called with MiXCR, in-frame beta chains kept. Every distinct CDR3 protein forms one entry, paired with its most common genes and DNA. A total of approximately 730,000 distinct CDR3 sequences appear in this sample, roughly 29% of them only once. The ten largest account for over 10% of the sample. This sample is drawn from a study of T cell repertoires in cytomegalovirus infection (dated by TCRdb to between 2019 and 2020). Notes on the research overall: Alongside well-studied HLA-B-restricted epitopes, the peptide stimulations were aimed at recently identified HLA-C-restricted CMV epitopes, whose presentation resists viral immunomodulation. The HLA type of each donor mattered for the analysis, because public TCR beta signatures pointed to carriage of CMV infection along with the matching HLA type.

From the cysteine through the phenylalanine, the CDR3 covers 15 amino acids. Of all the DNA, just the CDR3 is kept, 45 bases in frame from base 1. Unmatched junction bases come to 4, with V trimmed by 1 base and J by 7 bases. On the study overall, not on this receptor specifically: The ex vivo response was dominated by HLA-C-restricted CMV-specific TCR beta clonotypes, which also provided the single most frequent clonotype in two of eight donors. Carriers of CMV infection plus the relevant HLA type were discriminated by the cumulative frequency of public TCR beta family members in the study cohort and in an independent roughly 340-donor cohort.

The input for sequencing was cultured CD8+ T cells from PBMCs, taken from culture after CMV antigen stimulation. The source is a human donor in good health (CMV status not recorded). Some clones in this sample may be carry-over from other donors' samples. The chain uses TRBV12-3 or TRBV12-4 and TRBJ1-5, and 10 junctional nucleotides match TRBD1. The sequenced DNA is TGTGCCAGCAGTTTAGGTGGGACAGGGGTGCAGCCCCAGCATTTT. The resulting protein is CASSLGGTGVQPQHF.